These 28 T cell receptor beta chains originate from one sample sequenced in a study of T cells in Graves' hyperthyroidism and ophthalmopathy. RNA transcripts provided the source from which TCR beta CDR3 regions were amplified. Researchers ran a first-round RT-PCR on the TCR CDR3 using the HTBI primer set. TCRdb re-derived calls from the multiplex PCR reads in MiXCR, one entry per CDR3 protein. The sample lists over 350,000 distinct CDR3 sequences; over 12% were seen once. Specimen: blood. Every receptor here comes from a man younger than 35 with Graves' ophthalmopathy.

This clonotype was found many times. The chain uses TRBV27 and TRBJ2-5, with 11 bases aligning to TRBD1. Germline V gene data show CDR1 as MNHEY and CDR2 as SMNVEV (reference sequence). The CDR3 is made up of 14 amino acids. V was pared by 3 bases and J by 5 bases, with 2 bases of the junction left unmatched. CDR3 DNA sequence: TGTGCCAGCAGTTTCGGGGACAGGGGGGAGACCCAGTACTTC. Amino acids: CASSFGDRGETQYF.

V usage is TRBV19 and J usage is TRBJ2-7; 11 nucleotides match TRBD2. V lost 7 bases, J lost 5 bases, and 10 bases stayed unmatched. The CDR3 consists of 15 residues. CDR1 and CDR2 from the germline V gene are LNHDA and SQIVND (reference sequence). CDR3 in amino acids: CASKETSGDLHEQYF. The CDR3 DNA reads as TGTGCCAGTAAGGAGACTAGCGGGGACCTCCACGAGCAGTACTTC.

This clonotype showed up just a few times. The rearrangement joins TRBV5-1 to TRBJ1-3; D is unclear. Trimming stripped 0 bases from V and 4 bases from J, with 8 bases between. The CDR3 totals 14 residues. Germline values: CDR1 SGHRS, CDR2 YFSETQ. CDR3 bases: TGCGCCAGCAGCTTGGAGGCCGGGGGAAACACCATATATTTT. This encodes CASSLEAGGNTIYF.

This clonotype was observed a few times. The chain joins TRBV29-1 to TRBJ2-3, with 10 nucleotides matching TRBD2. The CDR3 sequence is 14 residues long. Germline assignment: CDR1 SQVTM and CDR2 ANQGSEA. J was trimmed by 4 bases and V by 3 bases; bases with no gene match: 4. In DNA form, the CDR3 reads TGCAGCGTTGACGGGCTAGCGGGGGCAGATACGCAGTATTTT. Translation gives CSVDGLAGADTQYF.

This clonotype has a count of ten or more. This chain uses TRBV10-2 with TRBJ2-5, with a tentative D call TRBD2 (6 bases). V was clipped by 6 bases and J by 2 bases, with 16 bases between them. This CDR3 is 15 amino acids long. Looked up from germline, CDR1 is WSHSY and CDR2 is SAAADI. The CDR3 region is CASSLFGGRQETQYF. CDR3 nucleotides: TGCGCCAGCAGCCTCTTCGGGGGTCGGCAAGAGACCCAGTACTTC.

This clonotype was seen only a few times. The rearrangement uses TRBV5-1 and TRBJ1-6; 7 nucleotides agree with TRBD1. The CDR3 totals 16 residues. The germline V gene encodes CDR1 SGHRS and CDR2 YFSETQ. V lost 4 bases to trimming and J lost 10 bases; unmatched junction nucleotides: 14. This CDR3 reads CASSLGLETGQSPLHF. CDR3 sequence (DNA): TGCGCCAGCAGCCTGGGCCTCGAGACAGGGCAATCACCCCTCCACTTT.

This clonotype has ten or more counts. The rearrangement uses TRBV28 and TRBJ2-7; TRBD1 might be the D (5 bases). In germline, CDR1 is MDHEN, CDR2 SYDVKM. The CDR3 runs 12 residues. With 7 bases removed from V and 3 bases from J, the gap between germline ends came to 10 bases. The CDR3 DNA is TGTGCCAGCAAGAATAGGGGCTACGAGCAGTACTTC. It codes for CASKNRGYEQYF.

The J gene is TRBJ2-7, the V gene TRBV10-2; TRBD1 aligns across 9 bases. Per the germline V gene, CDR1 is WSHSY and CDR2 is SAAADI. V was pared by 7 bases and J by 0 bases, with 7 bases of the junction left unmatched. The CDR3 contains 15 residues. The CDR3 nucleotides read TGCGCCAGCAAGAAGGGACAGGGTCTCTCCTACGAGCAGTACTTC. It encodes CASKKGQGLSYEQYF.

This clonotype was counted a few times. The chain is built from TRBV18 and TRBJ2-5; 8 bases are a match to TRBD2. In germline, CDR1 is KGHSH, CDR2 LQKENI. This CDR3 contains 16 residues. With V trimmed by 1 base and J by 0 bases, 4 bases remained unmatched. For the CDR3, the DNA is TGTGCCAGCTCACCACTAGCGGGACTAAACCAAGAGACCCAGTACTTC. It translates to CASSPLAGLNQETQYF.

This clonotype was detected many times. The chain has TRBV7-2 and TRBJ2-7; the match to TRBD1 covers 9 bases. The CDR3 is made up of 15 amino acids. CDR1 SGHTA and CDR2 FQGNSA come from the germline V gene. V shed 1 base, J shed 4 bases, and the junction held 5 bases outside the gene matches. CDR3 nucleotide sequence: TGTGCCAGCAGCTTAGAGACAGGGGGAAATTACGAGCAGTACTTC. Protein sequence: CASSLETGGNYEQYF.

This clonotype was recorded at least ten times. The chain links TRBV24-1 to TRBJ2-7, with D possibly matching TRBD2 (6 bases). V dropped 5 bases and J dropped 9 bases, with 16 bases sitting between them. The germline V gene has CDR1 KGHDR and CDR2 SFDVKD. This CDR3 comprises 13 residues. The CDR3 region has the DNA TGTGCCACCAGTGCCGCGGGGCGGAAGGGGCAGTACTTC. It is translated as CATSAAGRKGQYF.

The J gene is TRBJ2-7, the V gene TRBV15; no clear D. There are 16 residues in the CDR3. Trimming removed 2 bases at V and 2 bases at J, with 16 bases between. Germline values: CDR1 LNHNV, CDR2 YYDKDF (reference sequence). CDR3 nucleotides: TGTGCCACCAGCAGACAGGAACGAGGAAGACCCTACGAGCAGTACTTC. Translation gives CATSRQERGRPYEQYF. Variable domain in full (rest from reference TRBV15 and TRBJ2-7): DAMVIQNPRYQVTQFGKPVTLSCSQTLNHNVMYWYQQKSSQAPKLLFHYYDKDFNNEADTPDNFQSRRPNTSFCFLDIRSPGLGDTAMYLCATSRQERGRPYEQYFGPGTRLTVT.

There are many counts of this clonotype. The CDR3 reads CSVEEGRGYTF. The CDR3 DNA follows: TGCAGCGTTGAAGAGGGGAGGGGCTACACCTTC. J is TRBJ1-2 and V is TRBV29-1; D not certain. CDR1 is SQVTM, CDR2 ANQGSEA, per germline. CDR3 length equals 11 residues. Between the trimmed V and J ends, which lost 0 bases and 8 bases, there was a span of 7 bases.

This CDR3 is CASSITGGPGDTQYF. The CDR3 DNA sequence: TGTGCCAGTAGTATCACGGGAGGGCCGGGAGATACGCAGTATTTT. V gene TRBV19 combines with J gene TRBJ2-3; TRBD2 matches at 8 bases. Germline lookup yields CDR1 LNHDA and CDR2 SQIVND (reference sequence). V dropped 3 bases and J dropped 5; count of bases not matched to a gene: 7. This CDR3 is built from 15 residues.

This clonotype was found many times. This chain links TRBV6-1 with TRBJ2-7; a possible D gene is TRBD1 (5 bases). With 5 bases removed from V and 0 bases from J, the gap between germline ends came to 23 bases. The CDR3 is 18 residues long. The V gene's germline CDR1 is MNHNS and CDR2 SASEGT. Written as DNA, the CDR3 is TGTGCCAGCAGTCTCGACAGCCCCTATGATATTGGCTCCTACGAGCAGTACTTC. Amino acid sequence: CASSLDSPYDIGSYEQYF.

This chain joins TRBV19 and TRBJ1-3; the D is unclear. Trimming pared 6 bases from V and 2 bases from J, leaving 14 bases between. This CDR3 contains 15 residues. CDR1 and CDR2 from the germline V gene are LNHDA and SQIVND (reference sequence). CDR3 protein: CASSNSQGAGNTIYF. The DNA for the CDR3 is TGTGCCAGTAGCAACTCCCAAGGCGCTGGAAACACCATATATTTT. Variable domain in full (rest from reference TRBV19 and TRBJ1-3): DGGITQSPKYLFRKEGQNVTLSCEQNLNHDAMYWYRQDPGQGLRLIYYSQIVNDFQKGDIAEGYSVSREKKESFPLTVTSAQKNPTAFYLCASSNSQGAGNTIYFGEGSWLTVV.

As concerns this clonotype: A read error may explain this, as a much larger clone is one base away. The chain's CDR3 is CASSPGIQETQYF. For the CDR3, the DNA is TGTGCCAGCTCACCAGGGATCCAAGAGACCCAGTACTTC. This sequence joins TRBV18 and TRBJ2-5; no firm D call. V was clipped by 2 bases and J by 1 base, with 5 bases between them. Looked up from germline, CDR1 is KGHSH and CDR2 is LQKENI. The CDR3 totals 13 residues.

The genes are TRBV19 and TRBJ2-1; D may be TRBD2 (6 bases). Trimming shortened V by 3 bases and J by 8 bases, and 17 bases separated the two germline ends. The CDR3 loop spans 15 amino acids. Germline V lookup: CDR1 LNHDA, CDR2 SQIVND (reference sequence). CDR3 loop: CASSISGGMAYEQFF. In DNA form, the CDR3 reads TGTGCCAGTAGTATCTCTGGCGGGATGGCGTATGAGCAGTTCTTC.

The chain carries TRBV4-1 and TRBJ2-2; D is uncertain. Deletions cut 1 base from V and 0 bases from J, with 6 bases between. Germline V gives CDR1 MGHRA, CDR2 YSYEKL. This CDR3 has 15 residues. The CDR3 coding sequence is TGCGCCAGCAGCCAAGTTCATACGAACACCGGGGAGCTGTTTTTT. Residues: CASSQVHTNTGELFF.

This clonotype came up a few times. The genes are TRBV18 and TRBJ2-5; D remains ambiguous. Deletions cut 1 base from V and 7 bases from J, with 4 bases between. The CDR3 consists of 11 residues. Germline V lookup: CDR1 KGHSH, CDR2 LQKENI. Here the CDR3 reads CASSPRGTQYF. CDR3 in DNA: TGTGCCAGCTCACCACGAGGGACCCAGTACTTC.

This clonotype has just a few counts. The chain joins TRBV19 to TRBJ2-1, with 14 bases that match TRBD2. The CDR3 contains 17 residues. J was trimmed by 9 bases and V by 3 bases; bases with no gene match: 10. Per germline, CDR1 LNHDA and CDR2 SQIVND (reference sequence). CDR3 region: CASSIGLAGGLGGEQFF. CDR3 in DNA: TGTGCCAGTAGTATTGGACTAGCGGGGGGTTTGGGAGGTGAGCAGTTCTTC. Variable domain in full (rest from reference TRBV19 and TRBJ2-1): DGGITQSPKYLFRKEGQNVTLSCEQNLNHDAMYWYRQDPGQGLRLIYYSQIVNDFQKGDIAEGYSVSREKKESFPLTVTSAQKNPTAFYLCASSIGLAGGLGGEQFFGPGTRLTVL.

This clonotype was found many times. The chain is built from TRBV5-1 and TRBJ2-1, with no clear D. The V and J ends lost 2 bases and 7 bases respectively, with 16 bases between them. The CDR3 runs 15 residues. Germline V gene data show CDR1 as SGHRS and CDR2 as YFSETQ. In DNA, the CDR3 is TGCGCCAGCAGCTTAGCAATCCCCGCCTCTAATGAGCAGTTCTTC. This encodes CASSLAIPASNEQFF.

The rearrangement joins TRBV20-1 to TRBJ1-2; TRBD1 agrees at 9 bases. Trimming took 5 bases from V and 8 from J; bases not matched to a gene: 12. The CDR3 is 14 residues long. Germline CDR1 DFQATT, CDR2 SNEGSKA (reference sequence). The DNA of the CDR3 is TGCAGTGCTTACTCTCGGGGACAGGGAAGGGGCTACACCTTC. Translating it yields CSAYSRGQGRGYTF.

The CDR3 coding sequence is TGCAGTGCTGGACGGGGGGGGGGGCTTGAGCAGTTCTTC. Amino acids: CSAGRGGGLEQFF. The chain couples TRBV20-1 to TRBJ2-1, with 8 bases fitting TRBD2. V lost 5 bases to trimming and J lost 9 bases; unmatched junction nucleotides: 9. Germline V gene lookup returns CDR1 DFQATT and CDR2 SNEGSKA (reference sequence). The CDR3 is 13 residues long.

This clonotype was detected ten times or more. J is TRBJ1-5 and V is TRBV2, with D unresolved. Trimming removed 4 bases from V and 7 bases from J, with 8 bases in between. The CDR3 extends over 12 amino acids. The germline gives CDR1 SNHLY, CDR2 FYNNEI. The CDR3 DNA reads as TGTGCCAGCAGTGGAGGTGGCCAGCCCCAGCATTTT. This encodes CASSGGGQPQHF.

The chain carries TRBV19 and TRBJ2-2; D is uncertain. This CDR3 is built from 16 residues. CDR1 and CDR2 (germline): LNHDA, SQIVND (reference sequence). The V end lost 4 bases, the J end lost 5 bases, and 17 bases lay between the germline ends. Here the CDR3 reads CASSSWTKIKTGELFF. In nucleotides, the CDR3 is TGTGCCAGTAGTAGCTGGACCAAAATAAAAACCGGGGAGCTGTTTTTT.

At least ten counts were recorded for this clonotype. The chain recombines TRBV12-3 or TRBV12-4 with TRBJ1-6, with TRBD1 matching 11 bases. V lost 7 bases and J lost 7; bases outside the gene matches: 6. This CDR3 contains 15 residues. The DNA for the CDR3 is TGTGCCAGCACCATGGACAGGGGGCCCAATTCACCCCTCCACTTT. Residues: CASTMDRGPNSPLHF.

This clonotype was detected only a few times. The V and J genes are TRBV27 and TRBJ1-2, with unresolved D. Trimming shortened V by 3 bases and J by 4 bases, and 18 bases separated the two germline ends. Germline assignment: CDR1 MNHEY and CDR2 SMNVEV (reference sequence). The CDR3 has 16 residues. CDR3 loop: CASSFSSRNSLYGYTF. The CDR3 DNA reads TGTGCCAGCAGTTTTAGTAGTAGGAACAGCCTCTATGGCTACACCTTC.